This T cell receptor (beta chain) came from a study of T cells in women clearing cervical HPV infection. Profiling relied on immunoSEQ multiplex PCR, and the TCRdb table lists in-frame clones only, not all of them. The sample includes about 30,000 clones. CDR3 length: 14 amino acids. V trimming: 4 bases; J trimming: 2 bases; junction bases outside the gene matches: 5. With regard to this clone: The read falls 3 residues short of the CDR3 end, and the missing part is taken from the germline J gene.

The V call is TRBV12-3 or TRBV12-4, the J call TRBJ2-7; 7 positions agree with TRBD1. Sequenced material: blood buffy coat. This receptor was taken from a woman aged 18 to 75 with a cervical HPV16 infection that either progressed to CIN3+ or cleared (not recorded which). This CDR3 is CASSSQGETYEQYF. The part of the CDR3 DNA that was read is TGTGCCAGCAGTTCCCAGGGGGAGACCTACGAG.